The 13 T cell receptor beta chains below come from one sample, sequenced in a study of control samples from healthy donors and cancer patients. Repertoires were generated with immunoSEQ multiplex PCR, while TCRdb's copy carries only in-frame clones and drops some. The table lists around 150,000 clones, around 94% of them singletons, with approximately 15% in the top ten. Source material: PBMCs. The receptors were gathered from a man aged 55 to 70 with colorectal cancer.

This clone was seen a single time. The gene calls are TRBV3-1 (or the pseudogene TRBV3-2) and TRBJ1-2; 8 bases line up with TRBD1. The ends lost 4 bases at V and 7 bases at J; junction bases unmatched: 8. This CDR3 has 14 residues. The germline gives CDR1 LGHDT, CDR2 YNNKEL (reference sequence). The DNA of the CDR3 is TGTGCCAGCAGCCGACCGGGACAGGAGTGTGGCTACACCTTC. Translation gives CASSRPGQECGYTF.

This sequence joins TRBV5-1 and TRBJ2-6; weak D call: TRBD2 (5 bases). The V gene lost 1 base and the J gene lost 2 bases, with 16 bases spanning the gap. This CDR3 has 18 residues. In germline, CDR1 is SGHRS, CDR2 YFSETQ. CDR3 sequence (DNA): TGCGCCAGCAGCTTGAGTCCGGGAATGCCGGCTGGGGCCAACGTCCTGACTTTC. The encoded protein is CASSLSPGMPAGANVLTF.

The chain joins TRBV27 to TRBJ2-1; either TRBD1 or TRBD2 may supply D (5 bases each). V lost 3 bases and J 10 bases, leaving 7 bases between the germline ends. The CDR3 has 11 residues. CDR1 and CDR2 (germline): MNHEY, SMNVEV (reference sequence). DNA for the CDR3: TGTGCCAGCAGTTTCGGGGCAGAGCAGTTCTTC. This codes for CASSFGAEQFF.

V is TRBV14 and J is TRBJ1-2; maybe TRBD1 (6 bases). Trimming took 4 bases from V and 5 from J, leaving 14 bases between them. CDR3 length equals 14 residues. Germline V gene sequence: CDR1 SGHDN, CDR2 FVKESK. In DNA form, the CDR3 reads TGTGCCAGCAGCCGCGACAGGCTTGGGTATGGCTACACCTTC. Protein sequence: CASSRDRLGYGYTF.

The chain couples TRBV28 to TRBJ1-1, with 7 bases that match TRBD1. There are 15 residues in the CDR3. Trimming took 6 bases from V and 0 from J; bases not matched to a gene: 7. CDR1 is MDHEN and CDR2 is SYDVKM in the germline V gene. The CDR3 loop reads CASSAPGQMNTEAFF. CDR3 nucleotides: TGTGCCAGCAGCGCTCCGGGACAGATGAACACTGAAGCTTTCTTT.

The chain joins TRBV9 to TRBJ2-3; D unclear. In germline, CDR1 is SGDLS, CDR2 YYNGEE. The CDR3 is made up of 13 amino acids. Trimming pared 5 bases from V and 0 bases from J, leaving 7 bases between. CDR3 sequence: CASRGSSTDTQYF. The DNA for the CDR3 is TGTGCCAGCAGGGGGTCTAGCACAGATACGCAGTATTTT.

This rearrangement joins TRBV27 to TRBJ1-5, with D maybe TRBD1 (6 bases). The germline gives CDR1 MNHEY, CDR2 SMNVEV (reference sequence). This CDR3 spans 15 amino acids. With 5 bases removed from V and 5 bases from J, the gap between germline ends came to 16 bases. The CDR3 protein is CASSRTGTSDQPQHF. As DNA, the CDR3 is TGTGCCAGCAGTCGCACCGGGACATCCGATCAGCCCCAGCATTTT.

The chain uses TRBV9 and TRBJ2-7, with TRBD2 matching over 10 bases. Losses at the gene ends were 4 bases for V and 1 base for J; bases not matched to a gene: 5. Germline V gives CDR1 SGDLS, CDR2 YYNGEE. This CDR3 has 15 residues. The CDR3 spells CASSPGLAESYEQYF. CDR3 DNA sequence: TGTGCCAGCAGCCCCGGACTAGCGGAATCCTACGAGCAGTACTTC.

This sequence joins TRBV13 and TRBJ2-5, with D tentatively TRBD2 (6 bases). V lost 1 base and J 4 bases, leaving 7 bases between the germline ends. The CDR3 has 13 amino acids. CDR1 is PRHDT and CDR2 is FYEKMQ in the germline V gene (reference sequence). The CDR3 protein is CASSLAGGETQYF. CDR3 DNA: TGTGCCAGCAGCTTAGCCGGGGGAGAGACCCAGTACTTC.

The CDR3 sequence is CASSPGQVTEAFF. DNA of the CDR3: TGTGCCAGCAGCCCGGGCCAGGTGACTGAAGCTTTCTTT. This chain joins TRBV7-2 and TRBJ1-1; no clear D. Germline-derived CDR1 and CDR2 are SGHTA and FQGNSA. This CDR3 has 13 amino acids. Trimming shortened V by 5 bases and J by 5 bases, and 12 bases separated the two germline ends.

The chain is built from TRBV20-1 and TRBJ1-1, with 7 bases lining up with TRBD1. The V segment lost 3 bases and the J segment 11 bases; nucleotides outside the gene matches: 6. There are 11 residues in the CDR3. From germline, CDR1 is DFQATT and CDR2 SNEGSKA (reference sequence). The CDR3 is CSARRQGGAFF. For the CDR3, the DNA is TGCAGTGCTAGGCGGCAGGGGGGGGCTTTCTTT.

The rearrangement joins TRBV19 to TRBJ2-5, with D maybe TRBD2 (6 bases). CDR1 is LNHDA, CDR2 SQIVND, per germline (reference sequence). The CDR3 is made up of 13 amino acids. Trimming cost V 3 bases and J 5 bases, with 10 bases left between them. CDR3 DNA sequence: TGTGCCAGTAGTATGTTCGGAGGGGAGACCCAGTACTTC. Translation: CASSMFGGETQYF. Using reference TRBV19 and TRBJ2-5 for the parts outside the CDR3, the full variable domain is DGGITQSPKYLFRKEGQNVTLSCEQNLNHDAMYWYRQDPGQGLRLIYYSQIVNDFQKGDIAEGYSVSREKKESFPLTVTSAQKNPTAFYLCASSMFGGETQYFGPGTRLLVL.

This clone was counted a single time. The chain joins TRBV7-9 to TRBJ2-3; D is uncertain. The CDR3 length is 15 residues. The germline CDR1 and CDR2 sequences are SEHNR and FQNEAQ (reference sequence). The V gene lost 1 base and the J gene lost 4 bases, with 12 bases spanning the gap. The CDR3 here is CASSLGSLTADTQYF. CDR3 bases: TGTGCCAGCAGCTTAGGGTCCCTCACCGCAGATACGCAGTATTTT.